Below, 8 T cell receptor beta chains from the same sample are listed, as sequenced in a study of blood T cell repertoires in COVID-19. Method: immunoSEQ multiplex PCR; TCRdb's copy keeps in-frame clones and lacks some. Of 200,000 to 300,000 clones listed, approximately 90% were seen once; the top ten hold 3% to 4.5%. Sequencing was performed on peripheral blood. These receptors all come from a woman aged 35 to 49 with acute or convalescent COVID-19.

CDR3 coding DNA: TGTGCCAGCACCCTAAACACAGGGGTTAACAATGAGCAGTTCTTC. As protein: CASTLNTGVNNEQFF. This sequence joins TRBV6-4 and TRBJ2-1; TRBD1 matches 7 bases. The CDR3 spans 15 residues. CDR1 and CDR2 (germline): MRHNA, SNTAGT. J lost 5 bases, V lost 7 bases, and 11 bases had no gene match.

The chain recombines TRBV6-1 with TRBJ2-5; D call uncertain. Trimming left V 1 base short and J 7 bases short, with 10 bases between. Germline assignment: CDR1 MNHNS and CDR2 SASEGT. CDR3 length: 13 residues. In nucleotides, the CDR3 is TGTGCCAGCAGTGAAGTTCGTATTTCGACCCAGTACTTC. This gives the protein CASSEVRISTQYF.

The J gene is TRBJ1-1, the V gene TRBV29-1; possible D gene TRBD1, 5 bases. The CDR3 loop spans 13 amino acids. Trimming removed 4 bases from V and 5 bases from J, with 14 bases in between. Germline lookup yields CDR1 SQVTM and CDR2 ANQGSEA. Here the CDR3 DNA reads TGCAGCGTTGGTAAGGTGGAGGGGACTGAAGCTTTCTTT. This translates into CSVGKVEGTEAFF.

V and J are TRBV7-2 and TRBJ1-2; D not resolved. CDR3 size: 15 residues. Trimming took 3 bases from V and 3 from J, leaving 14 bases between them. From germline, CDR1 is SGHTA and CDR2 FQGNSA. The CDR3 spells CASSFGPGADYGYTF. Written as DNA, the CDR3 is TGTGCCAGCAGCTTCGGACCGGGAGCCGACTATGGCTACACCTTC.

The sample holds a few counts of this clone. The rearrangement joins TRBV19 to TRBJ1-5; TRBD1 agrees at 8 bases. This CDR3 has 16 amino acids. Germline V gene sequence: CDR1 LNHDA, CDR2 SQIVND (reference sequence). V gave up 4 bases and J gave up 2 bases; unmatched junction bases: 7. Here the CDR3 DNA reads TGTGCCAGTAGTAGAGTAACAGGGGGTGGCAATCAGCCCCAGCATTTT. Protein: CASSRVTGGGNQPQHF. Full variable domain (missing parts from reference TRBV19 and TRBJ1-5): DGGITQSPKYLFRKEGQNVTLSCEQNLNHDAMYWYRQDPGQGLRLIYYSQIVNDFQKGDIAEGYSVSREKKESFPLTVTSAQKNPTAFYLCASSRVTGGGNQPQHFGDGTRLSIL.

This rearrangement joins TRBV10-1 to TRBJ1-2; 7 bases map to TRBD1. Germline-derived CDR1 and CDR2 are WNHNN and SYGVQD (reference sequence). V lost 3 bases to trimming and J lost 4 bases; unmatched junction nucleotides: 2. The length of the CDR3 is 13 residues. The CDR3 sequence is CASSDDRAYGYTF. Written as DNA, the CDR3 is TGCGCCAGCAGTGATGACAGGGCCTATGGCTACACCTTC.

The J gene is TRBJ1-5, the V gene TRBV11-2; D gene ambiguous. This CDR3 is built from 16 residues. V lost 0 bases to trimming and J lost 1 base, with 10 bases between them. The germline gives CDR1 SGHAT, CDR2 FQNNGV. This CDR3 reads CASSLDIPGSNQPQHF. For the CDR3, the DNA is TGTGCCAGCAGCTTAGATATACCGGGAAGCAATCAGCCCCAGCATTTT.

This rearrangement joins TRBV6-5 to TRBJ1-5; 7 nucleotides line up with TRBD1. The CDR3 loop spans 12 amino acids. Germline trimming cut 7 bases from V and 6 bases from J; bases unmatched to any gene: 3. The germline V gene has CDR1 MNHEY and CDR2 SVGAGI. CDR3 amino acids: CASKGAGQPQHF. As DNA, the CDR3 is TGTGCCAGCAAGGGGGCAGGTCAGCCCCAGCATTTT.